This paragraph reports one T cell receptor (beta chain). What this receptor recognizes is not known. No base qualities exist here, and no much larger clone lies one base off it. CDR1 GTSNPN and CDR2 SVGIG are derived from the germline V gene (reference sequence). Including cysteine and phenylalanine, the CDR3 has 14 amino acids. The entry retains the CDR3 DNA only, 42 bases that are in frame from base 1. V drops 7 bases and J drops 5 bases, leaving 20 bases in between. The entry originates in a study of T cell responses to AZD1222 COVID-19 vaccine (dated by TCRdb to about 2021). About the full investigation: AZD1222 recipients with second doses at about 4 weeks or about 12 weeks were pooled, because spike-specific TCR depth and breadth did not differ between schedules. A total of 240 or so trial participants underwent TCR sequencing, of whom nearly 210 had received two doses of AZD1222 and 26 had received two doses of the MenACWY control vaccine. Trial participants were enrolled into age subgroups of 18-55, 56-69 and 70-plus years, which contained approximately 150, 30 and 60 TCR-sequenced participants, respectively.

Reading the label with the study, this specimen's time point is: baseline before first vaccination. Vaccinee samples came from UK trials COV001 and COV002, including a single-blind randomized controlled phase 2/3 trial of AZD1222 (ChAdOx1 nCoV-19) in healthy adults. For TCRbeta chain sequencing, PBMC samples from trial participants were taken at day 0 and at day 28 after the second dose. The CDR3 regions of human TCRbeta chains were analyzed by immunosequencing. As for the authors' bioinformatics: TCRs in the repertoires were matched against a reference library of SARS-CoV-2-specific TCRs that had been generated with the MIRA antigen-specificity platform. Breadth meant the fraction of unique TCRs that were SARS-CoV-2-associated, whereas depth meant the fraction of total T cells that were SARS-CoV-2-associated. Using the MIRA data, every spike-specific TCR was mapped to the spike region that the TCR reacted to and assigned to either a CD4 or a CD8 class. Log10-transformed breadth and depth values were compared by one-way ANOVA with Sidak's multiple comparisons tests. Imported from immuneACCESS, the table was reduced by TCRdb to in-frame sequences with V and J called. These copies leave out some clones; in studies compared against another copy, an unresolved V gene accounts for under half, and the cause of the remainder is not known. Clonal size and the V and J genes are those of that table, whereas D and trimming came from the DNA. The sample yields 150,000 or so clones; under 95% were counted once. The top ten clones comprise around 4% of the sample.

Overall study outcomes, separate from this receptor: Because no day 14 peak-response samples were available, the repertoires could be characterized only after the peak T cell response. The 56-69-year group was small, and its depth increase did not reach significance, likely because of low power. After two AZD1222 doses, both the breadth and the depth of spike-specific TCRs were significantly higher than at day 0 and than in MenACWY recipients. The whole spike protein was spanned by vaccine-associated CD4 TCRs, and dominant responses were seen in regions 160-218 and 743-854. Conclusions about previously exposed vaccinees were limited because only six AZD1222 recipients were SARS-CoV-2 seropositive at baseline. Reportedly, close to half of the unique spike-specific TCRs recognized epitopes lying outside the regions that are mutated in the B.1.351 and B.1.1.7 variants. Most participants were white British and females outnumbered males, and the authors suggested that clonal diversity may have been underestimated.

This receptor was obtained from an adult in good health. The sequence is built from TRBV30 and TRBJ2-5, with no confidently assigned D gene. The starting material was peripheral blood, obtained on day 0 of AZD1222 vaccination. The CDR3 protein is CASSAGSPRETQYF. The DNA sequence is given as TGTGCCTCTTCGGCCGGCAGCCCAAGGGAGACCCAGTACTTC.